This T cell receptor (beta chain) comes out of a study of graft-versus-host responses after intestinal transplantation. Study-level background: All recipients got anti-thymocyte globulin induction, then tacrolimus and steroids for three to four years.

Comment on this clone: Its antigen remains unidentified.

Notes on the study in general: Levels of circulating GvH clones at their peak were associated with early post-transplant HvG declines. Subjects displaying graft-donor T cell macrochimerism possessed elevated graft-versus-host to host-versus-graft clonal ratios inside allografts.

V trimming: 2 bases; J trimming: 6 bases; junction bases outside the gene matches: 1. The length of the CDR3 is 13 residues. In germline, CDR1 is SGHVS, CDR2 FNYEAQ. The table came from immunoSEQ multiplex PCR; TCRdb's copy has only in-frame clones and leaves some out. Of fewer than 110,000 clones listed, roughly 89% are singletons. Sequenced here: unstimulated CD4+ T cells sorted from spleen or lymph node cells, sampled before transplant. The chain employs TRBV7-6 and TRBJ2-7; 10 bases agree with TRBD2. The receptor comes from a human donor who was the organ donor for an intestinal transplant. The CDR3 loop is CASSLRTSGEQYF. The CDR3, as DNA: TGTGCCAGCAGCTTAAGGACTAGCGGCGAGCAGTACTTC.